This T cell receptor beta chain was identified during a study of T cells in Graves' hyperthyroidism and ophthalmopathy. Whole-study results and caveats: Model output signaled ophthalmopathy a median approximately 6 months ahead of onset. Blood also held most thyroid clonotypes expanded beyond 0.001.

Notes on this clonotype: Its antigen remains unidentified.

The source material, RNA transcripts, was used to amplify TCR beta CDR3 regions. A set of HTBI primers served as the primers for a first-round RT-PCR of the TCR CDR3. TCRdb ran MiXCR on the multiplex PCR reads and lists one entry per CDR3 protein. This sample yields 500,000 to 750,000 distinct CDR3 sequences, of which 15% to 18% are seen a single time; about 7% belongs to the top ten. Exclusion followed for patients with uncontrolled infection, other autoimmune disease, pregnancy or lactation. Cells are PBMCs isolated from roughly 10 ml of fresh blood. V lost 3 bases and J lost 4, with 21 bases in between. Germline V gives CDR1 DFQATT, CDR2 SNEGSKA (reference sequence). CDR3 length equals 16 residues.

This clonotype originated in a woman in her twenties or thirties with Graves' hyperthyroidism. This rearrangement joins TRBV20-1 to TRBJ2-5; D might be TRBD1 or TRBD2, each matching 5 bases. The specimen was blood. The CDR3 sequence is CSASRLGWGIRETQYF. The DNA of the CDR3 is TGCAGTGCTAGCCGCCTAGGGTGGGGGATAAGAGAGACCCAGTACTTC.